The present TCR beta chain was sequenced within a study of breast tumors, draining lymph nodes, adjacent tissues. Overall study results and limits: Compared with lymph nodes, tumors were less diverse; compared with nontumor tissue, more. Most tumor T cells seemingly derive from lymph node, then expand in tumor. Tumor and nontumor repertoires were significantly more similar in luminal-like than in basal-like breast cancer. That most tumor T cells come from lymph nodes remained unproven.

The germline V gene has CDR1 WSHSY and CDR2 SAAADI. The V and J ends lost 5 bases and 1 base, in that order; junction bases with no gene match: 8. The CDR3 has 16 residues. In its sample, this clonotype was seen many times. The antigen is unknown. TCRdb used MiXCR to reprocess the multiplex PCR reads, holding one entry per CDR3 protein. The data show 170,000 or so distinct CDR3 sequences, 30% to 35% seen once. Samples came from axillary lymph nodes draining the breast cancer. The chain employs TRBV10-2 and TRBJ1-3, with TRBD1 identical over 7 bases. This TCR was sampled from a female donor with breast cancer. Some clones in this sample may be carry-over from other donors' samples. Sequencing was done on a sample of axillary lymph node tissue. This CDR3 reads CASSPDRAQSGNTIYF. CDR3 DNA sequence: TGCGCCAGCAGTCCCGACAGGGCACAGTCTGGAAACACCATATATTTT.